The rows below give T cell receptor beta chains drawn from one sample of a study of spatial heterogeneity in lung cancer. Each CDR3 protein gets one entry after TCRdb re-called the 5' RACE reads with MiXCR. The sample has roughly 5,700 distinct CDR3 sequences; around 17% are singletons. Sequenced here: lung tumor tissue, sampled at surgery. These TCRs come from a male donor with early-stage non-small cell lung cancer. CDR3s include the opening cysteine and the closing phenylalanine or tryptophan. The order of the fields is D gene, clone size, V gene, J gene, CDR3 DNA, CDR3 protein. D genes are given only for firm matches. Only some rows state a clone size, as once, few, many or a class for expanded clones.

D gene: .; clone size: many; V gene: TRBV5-1; J gene: TRBJ2-7; CDR3 DNA: TGCGCCAGCAGCTTGGGGCAGGGGACTGACGAGCAGTACTTC; CDR3 protein: CASSLGQGTDEQYF
D gene: .; clone size: medium-sized; V gene: TRBV5-6; J gene: TRBJ2-4; CDR3 DNA: TGTGCCAGCAGCTTGGCAGGGGAAAACATTCAGTACTTC; CDR3 protein: CASSLAGENIQYF
D gene: TRBD1; clone size: medium-sized; V gene: TRBV6-6; J gene: TRBJ1-4; CDR3 DNA: TGTGCCAGCAGTTATAAGGACAGGGTAGAAAAACTGTTTTTT; CDR3 protein: CASSYKDRVEKLFF
D gene: .; clone size: .; V gene: TRBV28; J gene: TRBJ2-5; CDR3 DNA: TGTGCCAGTGGACTGGCACGGGAGACCCAGTACTTC; CDR3 protein: CASGLARETQYF
D gene: .; clone size: .; V gene: TRBV7-3; J gene: TRBJ2-1; CDR3 DNA: TGTGCCAGCAGCCCCCGGGCCTTCTCCTACAATGAGCAGTTCTTC; CDR3 protein: CASSPRAFSYNEQFF
D gene: TRBD2; clone size: once; V gene: TRBV6-2/TRBV6-3; J gene: TRBJ2-7; CDR3 DNA: TGTGCCAGCAGTTACTCCGGGAGGGCCCCGGACGAGCAGTACTTC; CDR3 protein: CASSYSGRAPDEQYF
D gene: .; clone size: .; V gene: TRBV6-6; J gene: TRBJ1-4; CDR3 DNA: TGTGCCAGCAGTTACTCGACGCAGGGGAAAATTACTAATGAAAAACTGTTTTTT; CDR3 protein: CASSYSTQGKITNEKLFF
D gene: TRBD2; clone size: medium-sized; V gene: TRBV7-2; J gene: TRBJ2-7; CDR3 DNA: TGTGCCAGCAGCTTTACTAGCGGGGGGTACGAGCAGTACTTC; CDR3 protein: CASSFTSGGYEQYF
D gene: TRBD1; clone size: few; V gene: TRBV11-3; J gene: TRBJ1-6; CDR3 DNA: TGTGCCAGCAGCTTAGTAGGGGGCAATTCACCCCTCCACTTT; CDR3 protein: CASSLVGGNSPLHF
D gene: TRBD2; clone size: medium-sized; V gene: TRBV9; J gene: TRBJ2-1; CDR3 DNA: TGTGCCAGCAGCGTAGGGGGGACTAGCGGGTACAATGAGCAGTTCTTC; CDR3 protein: CASSVGGTSGYNEQFF
D gene: TRBD2; clone size: .; V gene: TRBV28; J gene: TRBJ2-7; CDR3 DNA: TGTGCCAGCAGGATTAGCGGGGGGCGGGCCTACGAGCAGTACTTC; CDR3 protein: CASRISGGRAYEQYF
D gene: .; clone size: once; V gene: TRBV12-3/TRBV12-4; J gene: TRBJ2-7; CDR3 DNA: TGTGCCAGCACCCTTGAACCCTCCTACGAGCAGTACTTC; CDR3 protein: CASTLEPSYEQYF
D gene: .; clone size: many; V gene: TRBV3-1; J gene: TRBJ1-1; CDR3 DNA: TGTGCCAGCAGCCGCTCCTCACATGGGCGAGCAGAAGCTTTCTTT; CDR3 protein: CASSRSSHGRAEAFF
D gene: .; clone size: few; V gene: TRBV6-4; J gene: TRBJ2-2; CDR3 DNA: TGTGCCAGCAGTGACAGGGTCACCGGGGAGCTGTTTTTT; CDR3 protein: CASSDRVTGELFF
D gene: TRBD2; clone size: .; V gene: TRBV20-1; J gene: TRBJ2-2; CDR3 DNA: TGCAGTGTGGGACTAGCGGGAGCCGGGGAGCTGTTTTTT; CDR3 protein: CSVGLAGAGELFF
D gene: TRBD1; clone size: medium-sized; V gene: TRBV3-1; J gene: TRBJ1-2; CDR3 DNA: TGTGCCAGCAGCCAGGGACAGGGCGGCTACACCTTC; CDR3 protein: CASSQGQGGYTF
D gene: .; clone size: few; V gene: TRBV7-2; J gene: TRBJ1-3; CDR3 DNA: TGTGCCAGCAGCTTTAGCAGGGACTCTGGAAACACCATATATTTT; CDR3 protein: CASSFSRDSGNTIYF
D gene: .; clone size: medium-sized; V gene: TRBV24-1; J gene: TRBJ2-7; CDR3 DNA: TGTGCCACCGCTGAATCAGCGGGGACAACCTACGAGCAGTACTTC; CDR3 protein: CATAESAGTTYEQYF
D gene: TRBD2; clone size: medium-sized; V gene: TRBV5-1; J gene: TRBJ2-3; CDR3 DNA: TGCGCCAGCAGCTATGGACTAGCGTCAGATACGCAGTATTTT; CDR3 protein: CASSYGLASDTQYF
D gene: .; clone size: large; V gene: TRBV5-1; J gene: TRBJ2-1; CDR3 DNA: TGCGCCAGCAAAGACCTCAAAGGAATCAACTACAATGAGCAGTTCTTC; CDR3 protein: CASKDLKGINYNEQFF
D gene: TRBD2; clone size: medium-sized; V gene: TRBV12-3/TRBV12-4; J gene: TRBJ2-5; CDR3 DNA: TGTGCCAGCAGTAGGACTAGCGGGCAAGAGACCCAGTACTTC; CDR3 protein: CASSRTSGQETQYF
D gene: TRBD1; clone size: .; V gene: TRBV5-1; J gene: TRBJ2-3; CDR3 DNA: TGCGCCAGCAGCTTCGGACAGGGCACAGATACGCAGTATTTT; CDR3 protein: CASSFGQGTDTQYF
D gene: TRBD1; clone size: few; V gene: TRBV29-1; J gene: TRBJ1-1; CDR3 DNA: TGCAGCGCTACCGGGACAGGGATGAACACTGAAGCTTTCTTT; CDR3 protein: CSATGTGMNTEAFF
D gene: .; clone size: medium-sized; V gene: TRBV27; J gene: TRBJ2-1; CDR3 DNA: TGTGCCAGCATCCCCGGACTGGGCGATCGGGATGAGCAGTTCTTC; CDR3 protein: CASIPGLGDRDEQFF
D gene: TRBD2; clone size: medium-sized; V gene: TRBV12-3/TRBV12-4; J gene: TRBJ2-1; CDR3 DNA: TGTGCCAGCAGCCCGCCGGGACTAGGGGTTGGTGAGCAGTTCTTC; CDR3 protein: CASSPPGLGVGEQFF
D gene: .; clone size: medium-sized; V gene: TRBV7-8; J gene: TRBJ2-2; CDR3 DNA: TGTGCCAGCAGCCCCCTTGACCCGGGAAACACCGGGGAGCTGTTTTTT; CDR3 protein: CASSPLDPGNTGELFF
D gene: .; clone size: few; V gene: TRBV7-9; J gene: TRBJ1-1; CDR3 DNA: TGTGCCAGCAACTTACCCGAGAACACTGAAGCTTTCTTT; CDR3 protein: CASNLPENTEAFF
D gene: .; clone size: many; V gene: TRBV5-1; J gene: TRBJ2-5; CDR3 DNA: TGCGCCAGCAGCTTGGCCCCCGCAGGGGTTCAACAGACCCAGTACTTC; CDR3 protein: CASSLAPAGVQQTQYF
D gene: .; clone size: medium-sized; V gene: TRBV14; J gene: TRBJ2-6; CDR3 DNA: TGTGCCAGCAGCCAAGAGGGGGGGCCTGGGGCCAACGTCCTGACTTTC; CDR3 protein: CASSQEGGPGANVLTF
D gene: .; clone size: .; V gene: TRBV7-2; J gene: TRBJ2-2; CDR3 DNA: TGTGCCAGCAGCCAGCCCGGTAGATCCGGGGAGCTGTTTTTT; CDR3 protein: CASSQPGRSGELFF
D gene: .; clone size: few; V gene: TRBV6-1; J gene: TRBJ1-2; CDR3 DNA: TGTGCCAGCATCCGGAGCTATGGCTACACCTTC; CDR3 protein: CASIRSYGYTF
D gene: TRBD1; clone size: medium-sized; V gene: TRBV6-1; J gene: TRBJ2-3; CDR3 DNA: TGTGCCAGCTTCAGACAGGGATCCACAGATACGCAGTATTTT; CDR3 protein: CASFRQGSTDTQYF
D gene: .; clone size: medium-sized; V gene: TRBV7-9; J gene: TRBJ1-1; CDR3 DNA: TGTGCCAGCAGGAAGTCAGGGCCGTACACTGAAGCTTTCTTT; CDR3 protein: CASRKSGPYTEAFF